This is a list of T cell receptor beta chains from one sample in a study of vaccination effects on CD4 cells after COVID-19. This table comes from immunoSEQ multiplex PCR, and its TCRdb copy is limited to in-frame clones, with some not included. This table holds some 79,000 clones, approximately 74% found once. No antigen has been assigned to these receptors. This material consisted of CD4+ T cells from PBMCs cultured with HCoV-229E spike peptides, taken before COVID-19 vaccination. These receptors originate from a human donor who received a COVID-19 vaccine. The CDR3 runs from the conserved cysteine through the conserved F or W. D genes are given only for firm matches. A clone size is listed for some rows: how often the clone was seen (once, few, many), or a class if it is expanded.

j_gene,len,v_gene,d_gene,abundance,CDR3nt,CDR3aa
TRBJ2-2,16,TRBV4-2,TRBD1,few,TGTGCCAGCAGCCAGAATACAGGGGTGGTTACCGGGGAGCTGTTTTTT,CASSQNTGVVTGELFF
TRBJ1-2,14,TRBV7-2,-,-,TGTGCCAGCAGCTTAAGGGGTGCGGGGTATGGCTACACCTTC,CASSLRGAGYGYTF
TRBJ2-2,15,TRBV5-6,TRBD1,-,TGTGCCAGCAGCGGCCGGGACAGGGCCACCGGGGAGCTGTTTTTT,CASSGRDRATGELFF
TRBJ2-3,16,TRBV2,-,-,TGTGCCAGCACCTCCGGGCAGGGGCGGGCTTCAGATACGCAGTATTTT,CASTSGQGRASDTQYF
TRBJ1-5,15,TRBV4-1,-,-,TGCGCCAGCAGCCAAGATAGGGCAGGGGTTCAGCCCCAGCATTTT,CASSQDRAGVQPQHF
TRBJ1-6,17,TRBV7-8,-,-,TGTGCCAGCAGCCGAGGCGGAGGACCACTATTTAATTCACCCCTCCACTTT,CASSRGGGPLFNSPLHF
TRBJ1-3,15,TRBV27,-,-,TGTGCCAGCAGTCGAATCGGGGGGTCTGGAAACACCATATATTTT,CASSRIGGSGNTIYF
TRBJ2-1,11,TRBV7-2,-,once,TGTGCCAGCAGTATCAAAAGAGAGCAGTTCTTC,CASSIKREQFF
TRBJ1-2,13,TRBV10-3,-,-,TGTGCCATCAGTGAGTCGGGGCGCTCTGGCTACACCTTC,CAISESGRSGYTF
TRBJ1-6,15,TRBV14,-,-,TGTGCCAGCAGCAACTTGGGAAACTATAATTCACCCCTCCACTTT,CASSNLGNYNSPLHF
TRBJ2-2,15,TRBV7-2,-,-,TGTGCCAGCAGCTTAGCCCGAGCGAACACCGGGGAGCTGTTTTTT,CASSLARANTGELFF
TRBJ1-1,14,TRBV6-2/TRBV6-3,-,-,TGTGCCAGCAGTCCGAGGGTTCAGGTCACTGAAGCTTTCTTT,CASSPRVQVTEAFF
TRBJ1-4,15,TRBV18,-,once,TGTGCCAGCTCACCAGAAATAGGGTCGAATGAAAAACTGTTTTTT,CASSPEIGSNEKLFF
TRBJ2-5,11,TRBV5-1,-,few,TGCGCCAGCAGCTTCCAAGAGACCCAGTACTTC,CASSFQETQYF
TRBJ2-5,12,TRBV6-2/TRBV6-3,-,-,TGTGCCAGCAGTAACAGCGGGGAGACCCAGTACTTC,CASSNSGETQYF
TRBJ2-2,14,TRBV10-1,-,few,TGCGCCAGCAGAGGGGTTGCCAACACCGGGGAGCTGTTTTTT,CASRGVANTGELFF
TRBJ2-5,13,TRBV19,-,-,TGTGCCAGTAGTAGTACAGACCAAGAGACCCAGTACTTC,CASSSTDQETQYF
TRBJ2-5,16,TRBV14,-,-,TGTGCCAGCAGCCAGACGCCCGCGGGGACCAAAGAGACCCAGTACTTC,CASSQTPAGTKETQYF
TRBJ2-1,15,TRBV5-6,-,-,TGTGCCAGCAGCGCGGGGGCCAGGTCCTACAATGAGCAGTTCTTC,CASSAGARSYNEQFF
TRBJ2-5,14,TRBV7-2,-,-,TGTGCCAGCAGCTTAGCGTTGGGCGGTGAGACCCAGTACTTC,CASSLALGGETQYF
TRBJ1-2,14,TRBV7-8,TRBD1,-,TGTGCCAGCAGCCGGACAGGGGAAGGATATGGCTACACCTTC,CASSRTGEGYGYTF
TRBJ2-6,15,TRBV2,TRBD1,-,TGTGCCAGCAGTCCGGACAGGGCCGGGGCCAACGTCCTGACTTTC,CASSPDRAGANVLTF
TRBJ2-5,14,TRBV11-3,-,-,TGTGCCAGCAGCTCCCTAGGGACGTGGCGGACCCAGTACTTC,CASSSLGTWRTQYF
TRBJ1-1,13,TRBV11-2,-,few,TGTGCCAGCAGTCAGAGCGTGAACACTGAAGCTTTCTTT,CASSQSVNTEAFF
TRBJ1-1,13,TRBV2,-,-,TGTGCCAGCAGTGGGGGTATTTTCTCTAGGGCTTTCTTT,CASSGGIFSRAFF
TRBJ2-1,15,TRBV2,TRBD2,-,TGTGCCAGCAGTGATGGGCTAGCGGGTTACAATGAGCAGTTCTTC,CASSDGLAGYNEQFF
TRBJ1-5,12,TRBV29-1,TRBD1,-,TGCAGCACTCGGACAGGAGATCAGCCCCAGCATTTT,CSTRTGDQPQHF
TRBJ1-1,12,TRBV28,-,-,TGTGCCAGCAGCCTAGAACTTGGTGAAGCTTTCTTT,CASSLELGEAFF
TRBJ2-5,15,TRBV13,TRBD1,-,TGTGCCAGCAGCCGCCCGACAGGGGTAGCAGAGACCCAGTACTTC,CASSRPTGVAETQYF
TRBJ2-1,15,TRBV6-6,TRBD2,-,TGTGCCAGCAGTTACTCGACTAGCGCCACCAATGAGCAGTTCTTC,CASSYSTSATNEQFF
TRBJ2-3,13,TRBV18,-,-,TGTGCCAGCTCACCTAAGGGTCCAGATACGCAGTATTTT,CASSPKGPDTQYF
TRBJ1-2,15,TRBV30,-,-,TGTGCCTGGAGTGTATCGGGCAGGGCTACAACTGGCTACACCTTC,CAWSVSGRATTGYTF
TRBJ2-5,15,TRBV19,-,-,TGTGCCAGTAGTATGAGTCCCGACGGGTTAGAGACCCAGTACTTC,CASSMSPDGLETQYF
TRBJ2-5,15,TRBV9,TRBD2,-,TGTGCCAGCAGCCTAGCGGGGGGGCCGAGAGAGACCCAGTACTTC,CASSLAGGPRETQYF
TRBJ1-5,13,TRBV2,-,-,TGTGCCAGCCCCAGGGTTAGCAATCAGCCCCAGCATTTT,CASPRVSNQPQHF
TRBJ2-1,16,TRBV12-5,-,-,TGTGCTAGTGGTTTGGGGAGCATACTATCCTACAATGAGCAGTTCTTC,CASGLGSILSYNEQFF
TRBJ1-2,17,TRBV14,-,once,TGTGCCAGCAGCCCCCCGAAGGGGCAGCCAAGATTCTATGGCTACACCTTC,CASSPPKGQPRFYGYTF
TRBJ2-5,14,TRBV7-8,-,-,TGTGCCAGCAGCTTAGGGGCTCGGTTTGAGACCCAGTACTTC,CASSLGARFETQYF
TRBJ1-2,13,TRBV29-1,TRBD1,-,TGCAGCGTAGCTGGACAGGGGGGCTATGGCTACACCTTC,CSVAGQGGYGYTF
TRBJ1-2,13,TRBV29-1,-,once,TGCAGCGTTGAAAGTCAACTGAATGGAGGCTACACCTTC,CSVESQLNGGYTF
TRBJ2-6,17,TRBV7-3,TRBD1,-,TGTGCCAGCAGCTTAACACGACAGGGGTCTGGGGCCAACGTCCTGACTTTC,CASSLTRQGSGANVLTF
TRBJ2-1,15,TRBV6-7,TRBD1,-,TGTGCCAGCAGTTACTCGCGACAGGGGACGCGTGAGCAGTTCTTC,CASSYSRQGTREQFF
TRBJ1-1,14,TRBV19,TRBD1,-,TGTGCCAGTATCGACAGGGGGCGATCGACTGAAGCTTTCTTT,CASIDRGRSTEAFF
TRBJ2-3,16,TRBV24-1,-,-,TGTGCCACCAGTGAGGGCAGGACAGACAGCACAGATACGCAGTATTTT,CATSEGRTDSTDTQYF
TRBJ1-1,14,TRBV5-1,TRBD1,-,TGCGCCAGCAGCTCGGACAGGGGAGGCACTGAAGCTTTCTTT,CASSSDRGGTEAFF
TRBJ2-3,13,TRBV11-1,-,-,TGTGCCAGCAGCTTAAAGGGCGCAGATACGCAGTATTTT,CASSLKGADTQYF
TRBJ1-2,15,TRBV10-1,-,-,TGCGCCAGCAGTGTTGACGGCAGAACTATGGAAGGCTACACCTTC,CASSVDGRTMEGYTF
TRBJ2-1,14,TRBV5-1,TRBD1,-,TGCGCCAGCATCATCGGGACAGGGGACAATGAGCAGTTCTTC,CASIIGTGDNEQFF
TRBJ2-1,15,TRBV7-9,TRBD2,-,TGTGCCAGCAGCTTATGGGTAGGCGGGAGGAGGGAGCAGTTCTTC,CASSLWVGGRREQFF